Presented here are 9 T cell receptor beta chains from one specimen sequenced in a study of T-cell memory formation after mild COVID-19 (dated by TCRdb to the early 2020s). Receptor amplification or capture employed 5' RACE. Sequenced using an Illumina NovaSeq 6000. TCRdb handled the public reads itself, with Q25 trimming in fastp and clone calling in MiXCR, and kept productive beta chains. CDR3 protein sequences are deduplicated, and each keeps its most common genes and DNA. Recorded for this sample are almost 550,000 distinct CDR3 sequences; 20% of them occurred a single time. The ten largest clones add up to approximately 12% of the sample. The sequenced sample consisted of PBMCs or a T cell subset sorted from them (not recorded which). These TCRs come from an adult woman who had mild COVID-19 (a few samples of this study predate the infection). The sample titles of this study are shuffled in the database, so cell type and time point are left out; the donor was told from shared clones.

V usage is TRBV4-1 and J usage is TRBJ2-3, with TRBD2 identical over 14 bases. The CDR3 runs 18 residues. Trimming removed 4 bases from V and 3 bases from J; junction bases left unmatched: 9. CDR1 is MGHRA, CDR2 YSYEKL, per germline. The CDR3 is CASSPPGLAGVGTDTQYF. In DNA form, the CDR3 reads TGCGCCAGCAGCCCGCCGGGACTAGCGGGAGTAGGTACAGATACGCAGTATTTT.

Turning to this clonotype: One end of the junction is discordant with germline, which a read error may explain. This rearrangement joins TRBV7-9 to TRBJ2-2; 10 bases are a match to TRBD1. From germline, CDR1 is SEHNR and CDR2 FQNEAQ (reference sequence). The CDR3 spans 19 residues. This CDR3 is CPSSLTPRGQGANTGELFF. CDR3 sequence (DNA): TGTCCCAGCAGCTTAACCCCCCGCGGACAGGGGGCGAACACCGGGGAGCTGTTTTTT.

The chain has TRBV6-5 and TRBJ1-1; D is perhaps TRBD1 (5 bases). Germline V gene data show CDR1 as MNHEY and CDR2 as SVGAGI. CDR3 length: 12 amino acids. V was cut by 6 bases and J by 2 bases, with 7 bases left in between. The CDR3 sequence: CASRTANTEAFF. CDR3 nucleotide sequence: TGTGCCAGCAGGACAGCTAACACTGAAGCTTTCTTT.

The chain uses TRBV7-9 and TRBJ2-2; D is possibly TRBD1 (5 bases). The CDR3 has 15 amino acids. From germline, CDR1 is SEHNR and CDR2 FQNEAQ (reference sequence). V was trimmed by 2 bases and J by 1 base, leaving 8 bases between them. The CDR3 DNA reads as TGTGCCAGCAGCTTATACCAGGGGAACACCGGGGAGCTGTTTTTT. It codes for CASSLYQGNTGELFF.

V gene TRBV15 combines with J gene TRBJ2-7; the D gene is possibly TRBD1 (6 bases). The CDR3 is made up of 15 amino acids. Germline CDR1 and CDR2: LNHNV and YYDKDF (reference sequence). Trimming pared 1 base from V and 2 bases from J, leaving 12 bases between. The DNA for the CDR3 is TGTGCCACCAGCAGAGCCCTCGAGGGGGCCTACGAGCAGTACTTC. Its translation: CATSRALEGAYEQYF.

This clonotype appeared a few times. This rearrangement joins TRBV5-6 to TRBJ2-1, with D tentatively TRBD2 (5 bases). The V end lost 6 bases, the J end lost 10 bases, and 26 bases lay between the germline ends. This CDR3 spans 16 amino acids. CDR1 and CDR2 from the germline V gene are SGHDT and YYEEEE. CDR3 nucleotide sequence: TGTGCCAGCATCCAATTGCAAACCCGAAATAAGCGGGAGCAGTTCTTC. This codes for CASIQLQTRNKREQFF.

This clonotype was observed at least ten times. V usage is TRBV5-1 and J usage is TRBJ2-3, with 8 bases that match TRBD1. V gave up 4 bases and J gave up 6 bases; unmatched junction bases: 7. Germline-derived CDR1 and CDR2 are SGHRS and YFSETQ. The CDR3 runs to 14 residues. The CDR3 loop reads CASSRQDRVDTQYF. The CDR3 DNA reads as TGCGCCAGCAGCCGCCAGGACAGGGTCGATACGCAGTATTTT.

This clonotype has a handful of counts. The V call is TRBV7-2, the J call TRBJ2-5; TRBD2 is a possible D gene (5 bases). This CDR3 spans 13 amino acids. The germline CDR1 and CDR2 sequences are SGHTA and FQGNSA. V lost 8 bases and J lost 5, with 15 bases in between. CDR3 sequence reads: CASGGPGRETQYF. CDR3 nucleotides: TGTGCCAGCGGAGGCCCGGGCCGGGAGACCCAGTACTTC.

This chain links TRBV4-3 with TRBJ2-1; no reliable D call. Germline V CDR1 and CDR2: LGHNA, YSLEER. The CDR3 sequence is 14 residues long. Trimming pared 1 base from V and 2 bases from J, leaving 6 bases between. The CDR3 DNA reads as TGCGCCAGCAGCCAAGTAATAGCCTACAATGAGCAGTTCTTC. This sequence encodes CASSQVIAYNEQFF.